Sequencing of this TCR beta chain was carried out in a study of T cells after yellow fever vaccination. Overall study: Some fractions had low cell numbers, and these were prepared with SMART-Seq v4 Ultra Low Input.

UMIs were added to TCR cDNA along with a universal primer site when it was made by 5'RACE template switching. MiXCR, run by TCRdb on the 5' RACE reads, gives a single entry per CDR3 protein. The sample records more than 95,000 distinct CDR3 sequences, about 7% being singletons. Comment on this clonotype: Its specificity is unknown.

Overall study results and limits: Most clones from primary vaccination resurfaced after the booster (roughly 96% CD4, less than 90% CD8).

V dropped 4 bases and J dropped 6 bases, with 11 bases sitting between them. CDR1 is SGHTA and CDR2 is FQGNSA in the germline V gene. CDR3 length equals 13 residues. V is TRBV7-2 and J is TRBJ2-3; D is undetermined. The sequence derives from a man between 18 and 35 years old who received the YFV17D yellow fever vaccine. The source material was CD4+ T cells sorted from PBMCs, sampled 45 days after the first yellow fever vaccination. The CDR3 coding sequence is TGTGCCAGCAGCTCAGCAAAGGCGGATACGCAGTATTTT. Protein product: CASSSAKADTQYF.